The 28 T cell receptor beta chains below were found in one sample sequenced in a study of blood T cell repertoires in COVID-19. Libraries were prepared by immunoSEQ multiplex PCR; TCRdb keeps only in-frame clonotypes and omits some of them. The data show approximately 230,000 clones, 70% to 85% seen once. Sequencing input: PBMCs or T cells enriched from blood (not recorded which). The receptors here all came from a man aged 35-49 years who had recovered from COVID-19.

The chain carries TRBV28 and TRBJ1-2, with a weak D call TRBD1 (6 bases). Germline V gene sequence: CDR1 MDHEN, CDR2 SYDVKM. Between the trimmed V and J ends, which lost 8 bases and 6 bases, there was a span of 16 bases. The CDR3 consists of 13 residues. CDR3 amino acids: CASVSGQRDGYTF. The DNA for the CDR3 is TGTGCCAGCGTTTCGGGACAACGTGATGGCTACACCTTC.

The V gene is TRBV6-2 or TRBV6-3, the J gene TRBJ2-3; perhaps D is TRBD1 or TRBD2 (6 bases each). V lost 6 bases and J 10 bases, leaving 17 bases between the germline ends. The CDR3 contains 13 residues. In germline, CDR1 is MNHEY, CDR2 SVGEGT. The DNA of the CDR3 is TGTGCCAGCAGCGGGGGCGCTCCGAAGGCGCAGTATTTT. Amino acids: CASSGGAPKAQYF.

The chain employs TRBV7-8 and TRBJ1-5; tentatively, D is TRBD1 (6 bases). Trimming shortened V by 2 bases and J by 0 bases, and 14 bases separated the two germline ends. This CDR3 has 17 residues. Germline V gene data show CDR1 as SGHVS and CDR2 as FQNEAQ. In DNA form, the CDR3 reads TGTGCCAGCAGCTTATGGACAGCAACTTATAGCAATCAGCCCCAGCATTTT. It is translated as CASSLWTATYSNQPQHF. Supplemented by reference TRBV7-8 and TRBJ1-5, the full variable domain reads GAGVSQSPRYKVAKRGQDVALRCDPISGHVSLFWYQQALGQGPEFLTYFQNEAQLDKSGLPSDRFFAERPEGSVSTLKIQRTQQEDSAVYLCASSLWTATYSNQPQHFGDGTRLSIL.

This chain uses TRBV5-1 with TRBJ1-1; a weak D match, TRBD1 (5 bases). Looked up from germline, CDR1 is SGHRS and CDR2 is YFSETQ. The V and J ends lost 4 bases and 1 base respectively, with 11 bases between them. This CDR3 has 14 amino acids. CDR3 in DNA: TGCGCCAGCAGCCACGACAGAAGGAACACTGAAGCTTTCTTT. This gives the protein CASSHDRRNTEAFF.

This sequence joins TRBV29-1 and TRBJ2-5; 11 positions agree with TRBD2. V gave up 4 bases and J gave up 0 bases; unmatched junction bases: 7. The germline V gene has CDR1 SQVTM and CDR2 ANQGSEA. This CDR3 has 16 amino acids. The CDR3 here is CSVALLAGDHQETQYF. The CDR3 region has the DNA TGCAGCGTTGCCTTACTAGCGGGGGACCACCAAGAGACCCAGTACTTC.

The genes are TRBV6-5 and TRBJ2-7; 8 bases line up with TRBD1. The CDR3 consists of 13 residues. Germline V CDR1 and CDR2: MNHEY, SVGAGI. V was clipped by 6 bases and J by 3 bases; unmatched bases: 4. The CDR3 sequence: CASSQGAGYEQYF. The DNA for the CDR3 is TGTGCCAGCAGCCAGGGGGCGGGCTACGAGCAGTACTTC.

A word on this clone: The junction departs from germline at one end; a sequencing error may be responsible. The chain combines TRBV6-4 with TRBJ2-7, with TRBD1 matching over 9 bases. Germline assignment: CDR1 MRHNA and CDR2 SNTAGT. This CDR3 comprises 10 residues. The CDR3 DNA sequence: TGTGCCAGCAGGCCGGGACAGGGCGACTTC. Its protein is CASRPGQGDF.

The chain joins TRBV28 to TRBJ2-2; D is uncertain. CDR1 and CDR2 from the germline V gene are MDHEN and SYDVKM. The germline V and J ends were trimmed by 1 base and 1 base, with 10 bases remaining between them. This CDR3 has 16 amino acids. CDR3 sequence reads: CASSLSWSWNTGELFF. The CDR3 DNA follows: TGTGCCAGCAGTTTATCGTGGAGCTGGAACACCGGGGAGCTGTTTTTT.

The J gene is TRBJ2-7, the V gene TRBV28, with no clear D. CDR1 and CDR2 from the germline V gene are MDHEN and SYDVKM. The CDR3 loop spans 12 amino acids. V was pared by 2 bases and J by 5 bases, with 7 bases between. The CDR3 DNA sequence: TGTGCCAGCAGTTTAACTCCTAACGAGCAGTACTTC. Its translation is CASSLTPNEQYF.

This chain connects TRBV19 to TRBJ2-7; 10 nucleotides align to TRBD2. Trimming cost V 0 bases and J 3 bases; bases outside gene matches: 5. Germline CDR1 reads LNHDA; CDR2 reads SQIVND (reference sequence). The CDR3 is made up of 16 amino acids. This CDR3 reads CASSIDSSGGVYEQYF. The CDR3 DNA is TGTGCCAGTAGTATAGACTCTAGCGGGGGAGTCTACGAGCAGTACTTC.

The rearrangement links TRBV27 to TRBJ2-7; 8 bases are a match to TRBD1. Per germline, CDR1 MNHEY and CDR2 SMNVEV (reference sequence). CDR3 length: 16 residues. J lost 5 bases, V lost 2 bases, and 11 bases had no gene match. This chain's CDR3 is CASSLQGQGKPHEQYF. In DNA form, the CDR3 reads TGTGCCAGCAGTTTACAAGGACAGGGCAAGCCCCACGAGCAGTACTTC.

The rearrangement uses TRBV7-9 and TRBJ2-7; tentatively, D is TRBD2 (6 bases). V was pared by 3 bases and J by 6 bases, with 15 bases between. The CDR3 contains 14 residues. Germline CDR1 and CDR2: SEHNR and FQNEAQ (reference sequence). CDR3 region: CASSLTRPISEQYF. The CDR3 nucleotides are TGTGCCAGCAGCTTGACTAGGCCAATCTCCGAGCAGTACTTC.

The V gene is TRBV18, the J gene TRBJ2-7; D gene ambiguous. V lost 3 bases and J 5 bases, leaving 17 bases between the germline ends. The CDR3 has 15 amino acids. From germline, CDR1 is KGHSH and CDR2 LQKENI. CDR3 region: CASSPSSTGGNEQYF. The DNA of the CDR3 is TGTGCCAGCTCACCTTCCTCCACGGGTGGAAACGAGCAGTACTTC.

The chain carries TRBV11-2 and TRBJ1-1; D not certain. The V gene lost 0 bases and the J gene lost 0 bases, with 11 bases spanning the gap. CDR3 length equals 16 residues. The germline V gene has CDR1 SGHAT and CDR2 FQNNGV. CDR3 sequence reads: CASSLDLYGMNTEAFF. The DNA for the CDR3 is TGTGCCAGCAGCTTAGATCTGTACGGGATGAACACTGAAGCTTTCTTT.

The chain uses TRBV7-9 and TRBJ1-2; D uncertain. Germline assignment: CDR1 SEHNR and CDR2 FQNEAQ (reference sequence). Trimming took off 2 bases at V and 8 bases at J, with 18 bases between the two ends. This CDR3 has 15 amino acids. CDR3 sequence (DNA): TGTGCCAGCAGCTTATCTCACCCCGATAGCGACGGCTACACCTTC. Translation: CASSLSHPDSDGYTF.

DNA of the CDR3: TGCGCCAGCAGCGAACGACAGGGGCTTGGCACTGAAGCTTTCTTT. Encoded protein: CASSERQGLGTEAFF. This rearrangement joins TRBV5-1 to TRBJ1-1, with 8 bases lining up with TRBD1. There are 15 residues in the CDR3. Trimming took 4 bases from V and 4 from J; bases not matched to a gene: 9. The germline V gene encodes CDR1 SGHRS and CDR2 YFSETQ.

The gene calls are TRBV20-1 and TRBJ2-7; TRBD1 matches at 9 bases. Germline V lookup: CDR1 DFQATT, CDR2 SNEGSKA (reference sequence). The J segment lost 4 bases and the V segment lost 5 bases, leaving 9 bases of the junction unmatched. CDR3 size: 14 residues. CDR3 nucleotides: TGCAGTGCTCGTGAGACAGGGGGACTGTACGAGCAGTACTTC. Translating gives CSARETGGLYEQYF.

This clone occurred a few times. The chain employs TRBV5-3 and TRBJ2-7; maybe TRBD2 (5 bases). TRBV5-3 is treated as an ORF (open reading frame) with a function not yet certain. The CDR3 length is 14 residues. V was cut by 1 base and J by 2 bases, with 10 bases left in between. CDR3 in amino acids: CARSLKDSPYEQYF. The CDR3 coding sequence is TGTGCCAGAAGCTTGAAGGACTCCCCCTACGAGCAGTACTTC.

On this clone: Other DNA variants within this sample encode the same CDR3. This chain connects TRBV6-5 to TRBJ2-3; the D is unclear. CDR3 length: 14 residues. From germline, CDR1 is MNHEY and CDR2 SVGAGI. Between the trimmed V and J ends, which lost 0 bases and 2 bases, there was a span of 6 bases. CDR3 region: CASSYSISTDTQYF. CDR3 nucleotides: TGTGCCAGCAGTTACTCTATTTCCACAGATACGCAGTATTTT.

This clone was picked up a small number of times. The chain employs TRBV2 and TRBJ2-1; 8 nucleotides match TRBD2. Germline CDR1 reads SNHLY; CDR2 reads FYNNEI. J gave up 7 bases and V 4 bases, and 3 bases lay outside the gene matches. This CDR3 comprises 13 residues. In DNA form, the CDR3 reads TGTGCCAGCAGTGTTTCGGGAGGGAATGAGCAGTTCTTC. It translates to CASSVSGGNEQFF.

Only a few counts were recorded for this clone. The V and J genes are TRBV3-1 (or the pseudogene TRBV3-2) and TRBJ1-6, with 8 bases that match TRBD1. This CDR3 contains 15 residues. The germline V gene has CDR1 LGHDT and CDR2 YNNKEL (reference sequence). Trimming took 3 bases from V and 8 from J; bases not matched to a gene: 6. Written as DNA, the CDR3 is TGTGCCAGCAGCCAGCCGGGACAGGTTTATTCACCCCTCCACTTT. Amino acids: CASSQPGQVYSPLHF.

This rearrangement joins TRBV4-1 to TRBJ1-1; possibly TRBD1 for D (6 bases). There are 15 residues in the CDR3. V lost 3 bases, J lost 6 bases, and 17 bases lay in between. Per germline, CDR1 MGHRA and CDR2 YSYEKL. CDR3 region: CASSHPRGGRAEAFF. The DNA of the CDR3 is TGCGCCAGCAGCCACCCCAGGGGAGGGAGGGCTGAAGCTTTCTTT.

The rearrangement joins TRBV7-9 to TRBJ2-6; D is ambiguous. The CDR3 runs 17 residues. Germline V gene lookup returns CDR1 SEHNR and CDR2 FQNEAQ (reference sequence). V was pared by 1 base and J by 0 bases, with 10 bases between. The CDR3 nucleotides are TGTGCCAGCAGCTTAGGGCAGGCGTACTCTGGGGCCAACGTCCTGACTTTC. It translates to CASSLGQAYSGANVLTF.

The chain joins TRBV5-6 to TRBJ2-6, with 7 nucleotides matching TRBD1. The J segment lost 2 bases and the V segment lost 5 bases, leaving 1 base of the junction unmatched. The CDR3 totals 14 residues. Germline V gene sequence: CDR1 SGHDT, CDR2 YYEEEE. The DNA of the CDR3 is TGTGCCAGCAGGACAGGGCCTGGGGCCAACGTCCTGACTTTC. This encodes CASRTGPGANVLTF.

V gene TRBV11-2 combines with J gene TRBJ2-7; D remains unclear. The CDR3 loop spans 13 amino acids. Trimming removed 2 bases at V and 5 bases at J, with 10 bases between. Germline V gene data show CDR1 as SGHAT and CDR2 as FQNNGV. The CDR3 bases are TGTGCCAGCAGCTTATTTCTGGCCGACGAGCAGTACTTC. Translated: CASSLFLADEQYF.

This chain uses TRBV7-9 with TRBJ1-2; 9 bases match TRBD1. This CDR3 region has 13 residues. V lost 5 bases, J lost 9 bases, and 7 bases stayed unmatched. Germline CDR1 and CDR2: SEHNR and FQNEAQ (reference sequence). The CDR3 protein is CASSRDRAGSYTF. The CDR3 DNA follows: TGTGCCAGCAGCCGGGACAGGGCGGGGAGCTACACCTTC.

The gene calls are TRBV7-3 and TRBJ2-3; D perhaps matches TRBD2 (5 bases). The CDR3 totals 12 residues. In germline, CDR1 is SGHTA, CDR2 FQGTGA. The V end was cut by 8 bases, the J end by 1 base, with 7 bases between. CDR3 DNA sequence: TGTGCCAGCGGGCGGGGCACAGATACGCAGTATTTT. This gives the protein CASGRGTDTQYF.

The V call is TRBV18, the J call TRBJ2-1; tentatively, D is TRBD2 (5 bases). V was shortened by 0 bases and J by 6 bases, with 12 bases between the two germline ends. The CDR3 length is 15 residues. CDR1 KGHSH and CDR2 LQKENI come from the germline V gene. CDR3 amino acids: CASSPPSGMTNEQFF. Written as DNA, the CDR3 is TGTGCCAGCTCACCACCTTCCGGGATGACCAATGAGCAGTTCTTC.